This T cell receptor beta chain emerged from a study of blood T cell repertoires in COVID-19. Overall study: COVID-19 samples from acute and convalescent phases originated in the United States, Italy and Spain.

The CDR3 consists of 16 residues. Trimming cost V 0 bases and J 4 bases; bases outside gene matches: 7. Germline assignment: CDR1 SGDLS and CDR2 YYNGEE. In this sample, this clone turned up once. Methods used by the authors: Amplification with reference gene primers provided the estimates of nucleated cell counts. The assay was immunoSEQ multiplex PCR, and TCRdb's table has in-frame clones only and misses some. The V and J calls and the clone size are those of that table, but D and trimming were determined from the DNA. Counted here are approximately 280,000 clones, around 90% occurring once; the ten biggest clones make up around 2%.

V is TRBV9 and J is TRBJ1-2, with TRBD1 identical over 9 bases. The receptor comes from a man aged 50-59 years with acute or convalescent COVID-19. Sequencing was performed on peripheral blood. The CDR3 DNA follows: TGTGCCAGCAGCGTAGATCGACAGGGGGAATTCTATGGCTACACCTTC. It translates to CASSVDRQGEFYGYTF.